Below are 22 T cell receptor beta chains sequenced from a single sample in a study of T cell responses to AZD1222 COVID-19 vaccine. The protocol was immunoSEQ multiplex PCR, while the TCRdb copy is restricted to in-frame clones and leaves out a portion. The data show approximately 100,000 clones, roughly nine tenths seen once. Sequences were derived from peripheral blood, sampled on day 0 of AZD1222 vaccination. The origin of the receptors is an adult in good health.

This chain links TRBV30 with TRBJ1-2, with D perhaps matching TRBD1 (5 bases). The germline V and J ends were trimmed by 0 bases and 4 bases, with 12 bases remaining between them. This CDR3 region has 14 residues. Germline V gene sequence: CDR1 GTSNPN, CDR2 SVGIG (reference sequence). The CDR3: CAWSVRWGSYGYTF. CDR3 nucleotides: TGTGCCTGGAGTGTACGGTGGGGGTCCTATGGCTACACCTTC.

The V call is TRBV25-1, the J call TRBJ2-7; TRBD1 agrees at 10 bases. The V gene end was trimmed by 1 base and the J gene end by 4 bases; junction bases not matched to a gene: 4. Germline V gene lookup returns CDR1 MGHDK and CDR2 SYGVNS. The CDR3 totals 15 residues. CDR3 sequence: CASSESGTGEYEQYF. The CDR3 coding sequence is TGTGCCAGCAGTGAATCCGGGACAGGGGAATACGAGCAGTACTTC.

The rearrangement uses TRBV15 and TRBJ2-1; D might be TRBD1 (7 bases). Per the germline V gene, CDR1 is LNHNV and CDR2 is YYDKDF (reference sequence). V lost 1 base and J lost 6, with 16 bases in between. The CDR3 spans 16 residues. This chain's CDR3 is CATSRVGGGKGNEQFF. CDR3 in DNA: TGTGCCACCAGCAGAGTAGGAGGGGGCAAAGGCAATGAGCAGTTCTTC.

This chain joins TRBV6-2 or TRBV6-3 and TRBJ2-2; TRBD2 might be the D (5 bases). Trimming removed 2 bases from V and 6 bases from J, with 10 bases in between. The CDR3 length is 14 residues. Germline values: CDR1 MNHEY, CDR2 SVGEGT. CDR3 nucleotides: TGTGCCAGCAGTTACGATGTCGGGGCCGGGGAGCTGTTTTTT. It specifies CASSYDVGAGELFF.

This CDR3 is CATSSTGDETQYF. The CDR3 DNA reads TGTGCCACCAGCAGCACAGGGGATGAGACCCAGTACTTC. V and J are TRBV15 and TRBJ2-5, with 7 nucleotides matching TRBD1. The junction had 3 bases not matched to a gene; V was cut back by 3 bases and J by 5 bases. The length of the CDR3 is 13 residues. Looked up from germline, CDR1 is LNHNV and CDR2 is YYDKDF (reference sequence).

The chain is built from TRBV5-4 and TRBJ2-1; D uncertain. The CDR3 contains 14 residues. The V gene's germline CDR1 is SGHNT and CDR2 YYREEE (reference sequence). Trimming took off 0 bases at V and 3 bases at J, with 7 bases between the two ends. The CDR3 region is CASSLVSGYNEQFF. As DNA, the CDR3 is TGTGCCAGCAGCTTGGTGTCGGGCTACAATGAGCAGTTCTTC.

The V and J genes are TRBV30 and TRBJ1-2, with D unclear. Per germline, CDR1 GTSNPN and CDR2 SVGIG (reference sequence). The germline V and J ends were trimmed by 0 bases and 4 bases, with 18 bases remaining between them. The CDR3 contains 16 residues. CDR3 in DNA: TGTGCCTGGAGTGTAGGTATAGGGCAGATCCTCTATGGCTACACCTTC. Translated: CAWSVGIGQILYGYTF.

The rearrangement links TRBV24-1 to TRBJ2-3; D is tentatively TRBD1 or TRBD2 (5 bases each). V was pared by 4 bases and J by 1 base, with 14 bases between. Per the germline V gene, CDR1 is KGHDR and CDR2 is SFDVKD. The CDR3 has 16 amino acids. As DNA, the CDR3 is TGTGCCACCAGTGACCCTAGACAGAGGGGCACAGATACGCAGTATTTT. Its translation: CATSDPRQRGTDTQYF.

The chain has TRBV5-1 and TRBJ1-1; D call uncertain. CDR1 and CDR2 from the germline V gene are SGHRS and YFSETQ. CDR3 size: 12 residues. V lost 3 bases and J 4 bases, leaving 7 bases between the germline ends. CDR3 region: CASSSGTTEAFF. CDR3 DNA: TGCGCCAGCAGCTCCGGAACCACTGAAGCTTTCTTT.

CDR3 DNA sequence: TGTGCCATCAGTGCCCCCCGTGGTCTGTCCTACGAGCAGTACTTC. Translation: CAISAPRGLSYEQYF. The chain combines TRBV10-3 with TRBJ2-7, with D unclear. V gave up 4 bases and J gave up 1 base, with 14 bases separating them. Germline loops: CDR1 ENHRY, CDR2 SYGVKD. The CDR3 is 15 amino acids.

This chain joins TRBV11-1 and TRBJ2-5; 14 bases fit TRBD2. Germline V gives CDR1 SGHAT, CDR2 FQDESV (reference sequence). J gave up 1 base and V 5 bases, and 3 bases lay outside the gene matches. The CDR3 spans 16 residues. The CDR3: CASSPGLAGGQETQYF. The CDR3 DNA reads TGTGCCAGCAGCCCAGGACTAGCGGGGGGCCAAGAGACCCAGTACTTC.

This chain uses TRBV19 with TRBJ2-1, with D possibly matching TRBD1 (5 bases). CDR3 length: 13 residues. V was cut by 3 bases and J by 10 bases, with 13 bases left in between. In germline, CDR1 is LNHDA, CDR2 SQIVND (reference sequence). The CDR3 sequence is CASSISQGREQFF. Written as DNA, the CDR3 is TGTGCCAGTAGTATTTCGCAGGGAAGAGAGCAGTTCTTC.

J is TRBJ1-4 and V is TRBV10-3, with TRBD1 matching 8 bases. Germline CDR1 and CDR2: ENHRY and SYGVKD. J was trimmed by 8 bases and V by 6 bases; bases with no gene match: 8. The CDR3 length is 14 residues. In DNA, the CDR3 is TGTGCCATCAGGCCAGGGACAGGAGGCGAAAAACTGTTTTTT. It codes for CAIRPGTGGEKLFF.

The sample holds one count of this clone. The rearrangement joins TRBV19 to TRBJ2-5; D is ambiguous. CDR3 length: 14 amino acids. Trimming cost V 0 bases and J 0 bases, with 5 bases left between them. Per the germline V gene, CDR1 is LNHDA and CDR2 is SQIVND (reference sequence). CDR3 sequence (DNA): TGTGCCAGTAGTATAGACCTATACCAAGAGACCCAGTACTTC. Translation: CASSIDLYQETQYF.

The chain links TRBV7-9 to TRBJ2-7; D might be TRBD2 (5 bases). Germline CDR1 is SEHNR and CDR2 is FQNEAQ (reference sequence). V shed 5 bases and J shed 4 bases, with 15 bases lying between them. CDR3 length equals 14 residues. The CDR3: CASSLTIGKYEQYF. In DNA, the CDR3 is TGTGCCAGCAGCCTCACGATCGGGAAATACGAGCAGTACTTC.

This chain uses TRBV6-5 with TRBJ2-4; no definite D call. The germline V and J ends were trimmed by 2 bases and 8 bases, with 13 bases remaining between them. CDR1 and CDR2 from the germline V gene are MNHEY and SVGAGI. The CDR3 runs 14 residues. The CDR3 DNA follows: TGTGCCAGCAGTTACCGGGTCTTCGCGGACATTCAGTACTTC. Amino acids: CASSYRVFADIQYF.

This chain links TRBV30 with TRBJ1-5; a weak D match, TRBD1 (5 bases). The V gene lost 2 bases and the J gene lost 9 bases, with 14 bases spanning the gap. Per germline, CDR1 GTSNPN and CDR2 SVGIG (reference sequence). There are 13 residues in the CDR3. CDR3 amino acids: CAWSSGSGGPQHF. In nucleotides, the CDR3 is TGTGCCTGGAGTTCGGGATCGGGGGGGCCCCAGCATTTT.

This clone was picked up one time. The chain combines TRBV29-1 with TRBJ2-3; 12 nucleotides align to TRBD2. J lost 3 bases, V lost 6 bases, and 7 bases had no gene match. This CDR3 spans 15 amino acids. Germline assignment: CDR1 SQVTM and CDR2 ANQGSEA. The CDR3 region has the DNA TGCAGCGTCGGGGAGACTAGCGGGGGAACAGATACGCAGTATTTT. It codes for CSVGETSGGTDTQYF.

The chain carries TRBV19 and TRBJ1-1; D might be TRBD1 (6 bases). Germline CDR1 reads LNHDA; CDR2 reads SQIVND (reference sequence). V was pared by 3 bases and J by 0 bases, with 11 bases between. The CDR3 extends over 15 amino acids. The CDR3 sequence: CASSMAGVLNTEAFF. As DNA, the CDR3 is TGTGCCAGTAGTATGGCAGGGGTCCTGAACACTGAAGCTTTCTTT. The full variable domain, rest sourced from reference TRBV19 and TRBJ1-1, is DGGITQSPKYLFRKEGQNVTLSCEQNLNHDAMYWYRQDPGQGLRLIYYSQIVNDFQKGDIAEGYSVSREKKESFPLTVTSAQKNPTAFYLCASSMAGVLNTEAFFGQGTRLTVV.

Written as DNA, the CDR3 is TGCGCCAGCTCTTCCCTAGTAGACGAGGCCGGGGAGCTGTTTTTT. Translation: CASSSLVDEAGELFF. The chain carries TRBV5-1 and TRBJ2-2; D is unclear. V gave up 7 bases and J gave up 6 bases, with 19 bases separating them. The CDR3 has 15 amino acids. Looked up from germline, CDR1 is SGHRS and CDR2 is YFSETQ. Filled out from reference TRBV5-1 and TRBJ2-2, the complete variable domain reads KAGVTQTPRYLIKTRGQQVTLSCSPISGHRSVSWYQQTPGQGLQFLFEYFSETQRNKGNFPGRFSGRQFSNSRSEMNVSTLELGDSALYLCASSSLVDEAGELFFGEGSRLTVL.

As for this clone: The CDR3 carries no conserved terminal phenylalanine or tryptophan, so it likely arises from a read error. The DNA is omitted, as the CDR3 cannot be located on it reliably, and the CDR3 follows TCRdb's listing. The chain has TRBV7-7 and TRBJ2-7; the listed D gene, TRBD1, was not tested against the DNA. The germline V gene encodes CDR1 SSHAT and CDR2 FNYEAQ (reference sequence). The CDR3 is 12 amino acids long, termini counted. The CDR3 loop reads CASSLSCMTAYI.

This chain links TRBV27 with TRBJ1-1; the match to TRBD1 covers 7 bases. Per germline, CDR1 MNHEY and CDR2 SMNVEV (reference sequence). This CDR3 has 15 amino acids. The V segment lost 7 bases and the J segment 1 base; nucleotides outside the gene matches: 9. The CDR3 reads CASTDEGDRNTEAFF. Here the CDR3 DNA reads TGTGCCAGCACGGACGAAGGGGACAGGAACACTGAAGCTTTCTTT.